The source of this T cell receptor beta chain is a study of T cell repertoires in cytomegalovirus infection. At the level of the study: In the study, CMV epitopes included recently identified HLA-C-restricted and well-studied HLA-B-restricted ones. Indicated by public TCR beta signatures were CMV infection and matching HLA type. Study-wide findings and caveats: Summed frequency of shared TCR beta families picked out CMV carriers who also had the relevant HLA.

TCRdb fed the reads into MiXCR, producing one record per CDR3 protein. The repertoire holds about 740,000 distinct CDR3 sequences, with 33% as singletons. CDR3 length: 16 amino acids. Trimming pared 4 bases from V and 4 bases from J, leaving 18 bases between. Germline assignment: CDR1 SGHDT and CDR2 YYEEEE. A note on this clonotype: The antigen remains unidentified.

V is TRBV5-6 and J is TRBJ2-1; D perhaps matches TRBD2 (6 bases). This sequence originates from a human donor in good health (CMV status not recorded). Some clones in this sample may be carry-over from other donors' samples. This sample comprised cultured PBMCs, obtained from culture after CMV antigen stimulation. The CDR3 DNA sequence: TGTGCCAGCAGCCCCGTTTACGAGGGACTTTACAATGAGCAGTTCTTC. As protein: CASSPVYEGLYNEQFF.